This T cell receptor beta chain emerged from a study of shared T cell receptors in the human thymus. V was pared by 3 bases and J by 5 bases, with 9 bases of the junction left unmatched. Germline-derived CDR1 and CDR2 are MNHEY and SMNVEV (reference sequence). The length of the CDR3 is 16 residues. The protocol was immunoSEQ multiplex PCR, while the TCRdb copy is restricted to in-frame clones and leaves out a portion. The table records approximately 760,000 clones, 75% to 90% of them present only once. These data also formed part of another study, on human thymus T cells. That work states: It was healthy Finnish infants having corrective surgery for congenital heart defects who were the donors. Corrective cardiac operations yielded the resected thymus tissue. It looked as if thymic and blood repertoires used V and J genes in a biased way.

The TCR originated in a girl less than two years old with a congenital heart defect. The chain is built from TRBV27 and TRBJ2-5, with 10 bases lining up with TRBD2. Sequencing was done on a sample of thymocytes. The CDR3 region has the DNA TGTGCCAGCAGTTTCCAGCGGGGGGGAAGAGCGGAGACCCAGTACTTC. Its translation is CASSFQRGGRAETQYF.